What follows are 17 T cell receptor beta chains derived from one specimen sequenced in a study of monozygotic twins with inflammatory bowel disease (dated by TCRdb to between 2018 and 2021). The protocol used for the library was 5' RACE. Sequencer: Illumina HiSeq 2500. Reprocessed by TCRdb, the reads give a single entry per CDR3 protein sequence, without DNA. This sample's table carries 80,000 or so distinct CDR3 sequences. About 7.4% of the sample is in the top ten clones. Specimen: blood. The source of these receptors is a human donor with ulcerative colitis or Crohn's disease, or a healthy co-twin of an affected twin (not recorded which).

The V and J genes are TRBV6-5 and TRBJ1-4; TCRdb outputs TRBD1, but without DNA this stays unchecked. CDR1 and CDR2 (germline): MNHEY, SVGAGI. The CDR3 covers 15 residues. The CDR3 loop is CASSYYYRGNEKLYF.

The J gene is TRBJ2-3, the V gene TRBV29-1. This CDR3 comprises 16 residues. The germline V gene has CDR1 SQVTM and CDR2 ANQGSEA. CDR3 amino acids: CSVGGPTVGGTDTQYF.

J is TRBJ1-5 and V is TRBV20-1; absent DNA, TCRdb's TRBD1 call cannot be checked. The CDR3 contains 14 residues. Per the germline V gene, CDR1 is DFQATT and CDR2 is SNEGSKA (reference sequence). The CDR3: CSAPGQNSNQPQHF.

This chain uses TRBV18 with TRBJ1-4. The CDR3 consists of 15 residues. Per germline, CDR1 KGHSH and CDR2 LQKENI. CDR3: CASSPGAGSNEKLFF. The whole variable domain, filled in from reference TRBV18 and TRBJ1-4, reads NAGVMQNPRHLVRRRGQEARLRCSPMKGHSHVYWYRQLPEEGLKFMVYLQKENIIDESGMPKERFSAEFPKEGPSILRIQQVVRGDSAAYFCASSPGAGSNEKLFFGSGTQLSVL.

The J gene is TRBJ1-1, the V gene TRBV5-1. CDR1 and CDR2 from the germline V gene are SGHRS and YFSETQ. The CDR3 sequence is 13 residues long. The CDR3 region is CASSLNTNTEAFF. Full variable domain (remainder filled in from reference TRBV5-1 and TRBJ1-1): KAGVTQTPRYLIKTRGQQVTLSCSPISGHRSVSWYQQTPGQGLQFLFEYFSETQRNKGNFPGRFSGRQFSNSRSEMNVSTLELGDSALYLCASSLNTNTEAFFGQGTRLTVV.

This chain joins TRBV2 and TRBJ2-3; TCRdb reports TRBD2, a call that lacks DNA to check it against. Per germline, CDR1 SNHLY and CDR2 FYNNEI. The CDR3 totals 12 residues. This CDR3 reads CASSDEGDTQYF.

The rearrangement uses TRBV2 and TRBJ2-2; TCRdb designates TRBD2, a call that cannot be tested without DNA. Germline V gives CDR1 SNHLY, CDR2 FYNNEI. CDR3 size: 14 residues. The CDR3 protein is CASRGLENTGELFF.

The genes are TRBV27 and TRBJ1-2; no DNA is available, so the TRBD1 call from TCRdb remains unchecked. CDR3 size: 14 residues. Germline CDR1 is MNHEY and CDR2 is SMNVEV (reference sequence). The CDR3 protein is CASSFTGVGDGYTF.

The chain employs TRBV7-6 and TRBJ2-3; TCRdb picks TRBD1, but there is no DNA to check that call. The CDR3 sequence is 20 residues long. CDR1 and CDR2 from the germline V gene are SGHVS and FNYEAQ. The CDR3 loop is CASSSLGAGFYHSSTDTQYF.

CDR3: CSARQGQGDANEQYF. The chain links TRBV29-1 to TRBJ2-7; lacking DNA, the TRBD1 call made by TCRdb goes unchecked. Germline V gene lookup returns CDR1 SQVTM and CDR2 ANQGSEA. This CDR3 region has 15 residues.

The CDR3 is CASRRTLIRGETQYF. The rearrangement uses TRBV7-8 and TRBJ2-5; TCRdb calls TRBD2, which cannot be checked without DNA. The CDR3 totals 15 residues. Looked up from germline, CDR1 is SGHVS and CDR2 is FQNEAQ.

The chain joins TRBV28 to TRBJ2-7; the D call of TRBD1 rests on TCRdb alone, since no DNA is present to check it. Germline loops: CDR1 MDHEN, CDR2 SYDVKM. The CDR3 spans 15 residues. The CDR3 loop is CASSLGWDSSYEQYF.

The J gene is TRBJ1-1, the V gene TRBV25-1. CDR1 and CDR2 (germline): MGHDK, SYGVNS. The CDR3 runs to 12 residues. The CDR3 loop reads CASRGPNTEAFF.

V is TRBV6-1 and J is TRBJ1-1. The CDR3 totals 17 residues. Germline lookup yields CDR1 MNHNS and CDR2 SASEGT. The CDR3 loop is CASRFTGSVRANTEAFF.

The genes are TRBV12-3 or TRBV12-4 and TRBJ1-5; TCRdb outputs TRBD1, but without DNA this stays unchecked. CDR3 length equals 15 residues. The CDR3 protein is CASSSQGFAYQPQHF.

The chain carries TRBV25-1 and TRBJ1-1. CDR1 is MGHDK and CDR2 is SYGVNS in the germline V gene. CDR3 length: 13 residues. The CDR3 region is CASSEQVHTEAFF.

V usage is TRBV3-1 and J usage is TRBJ2-1; the TRBD1 assignment by TCRdb is unverifiable without DNA. This CDR3 spans 13 amino acids. CDR1 is LGHDT, CDR2 YNNKEL, per germline (reference sequence). The CDR3 sequence is CASHDSNLGIQFF.